This TCR beta chain was profiled in a study of CD8 T cells in Susac syndrome. An input of roughly 0.45 to 1 ug of RNA was subjected to reverse transcription using random hexamers. TCRdb passed the immunoSEQ multiplex PCR reads through MiXCR, listing each CDR3 protein once. This table holds 150,000 to 200,000 distinct CDR3 sequences, approximately 94% found once. A remark on this clonotype: A read error may account for a junction end that differs from germline.

Germline V gives CDR1 SNHLY, CDR2 FYNNEI. This CDR3 region has 12 residues. The sample comprised CD4+ T cells from PBMCs. The source of this sequence is a human donor in good health. The chain combines TRBV2 with TRBJ2-7; D is possibly TRBD1 (6 bases). The CDR3 loop is CASTADSYDQYF. The CDR3 DNA reads TGTGCCAGCACCGCGGACAGCTACGACCAGTACTTC.